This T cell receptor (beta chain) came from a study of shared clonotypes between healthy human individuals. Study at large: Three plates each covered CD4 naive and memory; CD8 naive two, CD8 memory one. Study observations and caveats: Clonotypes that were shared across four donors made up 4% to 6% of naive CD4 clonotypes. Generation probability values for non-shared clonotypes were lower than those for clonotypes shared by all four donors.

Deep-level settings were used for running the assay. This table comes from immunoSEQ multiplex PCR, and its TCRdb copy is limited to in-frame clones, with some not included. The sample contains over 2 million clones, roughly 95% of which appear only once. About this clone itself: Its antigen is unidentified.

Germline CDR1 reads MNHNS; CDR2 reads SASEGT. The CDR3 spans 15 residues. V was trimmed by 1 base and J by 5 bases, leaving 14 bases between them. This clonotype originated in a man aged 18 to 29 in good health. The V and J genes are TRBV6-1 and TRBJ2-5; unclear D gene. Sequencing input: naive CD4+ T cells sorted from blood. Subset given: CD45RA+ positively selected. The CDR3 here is CASSEGIGPRETQYF. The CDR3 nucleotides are TGTGCCAGCAGTGAAGGGATCGGCCCTCGGGAGACCCAGTACTTC.